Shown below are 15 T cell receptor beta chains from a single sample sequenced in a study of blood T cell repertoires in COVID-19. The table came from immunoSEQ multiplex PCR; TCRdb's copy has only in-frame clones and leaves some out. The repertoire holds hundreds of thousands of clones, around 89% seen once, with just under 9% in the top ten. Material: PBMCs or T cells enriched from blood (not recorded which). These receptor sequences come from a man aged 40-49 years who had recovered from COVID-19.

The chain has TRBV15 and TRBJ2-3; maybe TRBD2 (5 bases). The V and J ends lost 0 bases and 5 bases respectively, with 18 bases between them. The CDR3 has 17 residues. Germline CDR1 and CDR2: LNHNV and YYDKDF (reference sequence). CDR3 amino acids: CATSRDGADLLRDTQYF. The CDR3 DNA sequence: TGTGCCACCAGCAGAGATGGAGCGGACCTGCTGAGAGATACGCAGTATTTT.

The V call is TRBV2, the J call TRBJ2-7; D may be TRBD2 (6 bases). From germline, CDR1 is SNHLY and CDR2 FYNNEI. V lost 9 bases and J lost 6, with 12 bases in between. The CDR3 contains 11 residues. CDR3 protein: CARSTGGEQYF. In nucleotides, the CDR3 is TGTGCCAGATCGACCGGGGGCGAGCAGTACTTC.

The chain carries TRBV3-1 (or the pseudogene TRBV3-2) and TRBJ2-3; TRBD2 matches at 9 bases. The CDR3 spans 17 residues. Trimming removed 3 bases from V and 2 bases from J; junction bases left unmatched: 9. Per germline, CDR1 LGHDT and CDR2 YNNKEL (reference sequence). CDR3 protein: CASSHFRTSVLTDTQYF. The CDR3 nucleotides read TGTGCCAGCAGCCACTTCCGGACTAGCGTTCTCACAGATACGCAGTATTTT.

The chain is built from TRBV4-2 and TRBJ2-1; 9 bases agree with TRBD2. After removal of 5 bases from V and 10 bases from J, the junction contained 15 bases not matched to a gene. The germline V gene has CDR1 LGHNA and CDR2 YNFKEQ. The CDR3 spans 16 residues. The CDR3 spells CASSYRGGVRQREQFF. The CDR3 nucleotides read TGTGCCAGCAGCTATCGCGGGGGGGTGAGACAAAGGGAGCAGTTCTTC.

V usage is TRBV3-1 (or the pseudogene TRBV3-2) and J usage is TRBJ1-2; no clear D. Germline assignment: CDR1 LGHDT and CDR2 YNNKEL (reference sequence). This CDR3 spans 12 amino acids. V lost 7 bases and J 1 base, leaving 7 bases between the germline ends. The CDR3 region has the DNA TGTGCCAGCACGGGAGATAACTATGGCTACACCTTC. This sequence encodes CASTGDNYGYTF.

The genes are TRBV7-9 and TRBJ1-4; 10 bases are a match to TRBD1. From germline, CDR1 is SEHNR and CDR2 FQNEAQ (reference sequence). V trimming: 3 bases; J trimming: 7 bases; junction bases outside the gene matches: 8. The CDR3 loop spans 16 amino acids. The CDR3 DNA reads TGTGCCAGCAGCTTCCCGACAGGGGGCGGAAGTGAAAAACTGTTTTTT. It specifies CASSFPTGGGSEKLFF.

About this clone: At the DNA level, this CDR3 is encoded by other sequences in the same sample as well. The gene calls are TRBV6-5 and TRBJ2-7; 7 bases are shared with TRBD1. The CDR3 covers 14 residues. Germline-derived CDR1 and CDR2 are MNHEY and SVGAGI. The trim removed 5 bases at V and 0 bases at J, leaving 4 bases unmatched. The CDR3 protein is CASSRDRISYEQYF. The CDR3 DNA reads TGTGCCAGCAGTCGGGACAGAATCTCCTACGAGCAGTACTTC.

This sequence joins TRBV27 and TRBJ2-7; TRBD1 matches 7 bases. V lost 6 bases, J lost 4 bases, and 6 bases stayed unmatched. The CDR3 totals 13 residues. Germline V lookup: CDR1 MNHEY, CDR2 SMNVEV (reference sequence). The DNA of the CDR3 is TGTGCCAGCAGCTACAGGGGAGCGTACGAGCAGTACTTC. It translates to CASSYRGAYEQYF.

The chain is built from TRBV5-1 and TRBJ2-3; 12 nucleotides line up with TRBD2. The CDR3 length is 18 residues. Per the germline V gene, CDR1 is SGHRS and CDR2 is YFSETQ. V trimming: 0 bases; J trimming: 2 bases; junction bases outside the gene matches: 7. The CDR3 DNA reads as TGCGCCAGCAGCTTGGCCGGCCTAGCGGGGGGGCCCACAGATACGCAGTATTTT. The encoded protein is CASSLAGLAGGPTDTQYF.

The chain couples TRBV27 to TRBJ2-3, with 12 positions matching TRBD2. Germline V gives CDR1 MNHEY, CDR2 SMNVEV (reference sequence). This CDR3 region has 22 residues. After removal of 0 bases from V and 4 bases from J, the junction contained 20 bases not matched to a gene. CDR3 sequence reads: CASSLSVRGGFTSGRIADTQYF. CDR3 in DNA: TGTGCCAGCAGTTTATCAGTCCGTGGTGGGTTTACTAGCGGGAGGATCGCAGATACGCAGTATTTT.

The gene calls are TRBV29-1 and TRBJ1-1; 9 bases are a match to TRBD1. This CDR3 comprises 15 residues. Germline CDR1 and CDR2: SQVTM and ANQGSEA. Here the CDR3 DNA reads TGCAGTGCGAGTGGACAGGGGTCTGTAGTCACTGAAGCTTTCTTT. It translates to CSASGQGSVVTEAFF.

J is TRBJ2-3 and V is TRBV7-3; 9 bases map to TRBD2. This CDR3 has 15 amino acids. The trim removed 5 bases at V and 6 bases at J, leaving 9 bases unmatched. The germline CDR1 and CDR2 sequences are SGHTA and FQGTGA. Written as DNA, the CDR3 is TGTGCCAGCAGCACTCAAGCGGGAGGCTTGGATACGCAGTATTTT. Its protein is CASSTQAGGLDTQYF. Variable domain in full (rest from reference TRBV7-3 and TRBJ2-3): GAGVSQTPSNKVTEKGKYVELRCDPISGHTALYWYRQSLGQGPEFLIYFQGTGAADDSGLPNDRFFAVRPEGSVSTLKIQRTERGDSAVYLCASSTQAGGLDTQYFGPGTRLTVL.

CDR3 nucleotides: TGTGCCAGCAGCTTAAACGCTTTGACTAGCGCGGACACAGATACGCAGTATTTT. This encodes CASSLNALTSADTDTQYF. The J gene is TRBJ2-3, the V gene TRBV7-3, with 8 bases fitting TRBD2. The length of the CDR3 is 18 residues. V trimming: 1 base; J trimming: 2 bases; junction bases outside the gene matches: 11. CDR1 and CDR2 from the germline V gene are SGHTA and FQGTGA.

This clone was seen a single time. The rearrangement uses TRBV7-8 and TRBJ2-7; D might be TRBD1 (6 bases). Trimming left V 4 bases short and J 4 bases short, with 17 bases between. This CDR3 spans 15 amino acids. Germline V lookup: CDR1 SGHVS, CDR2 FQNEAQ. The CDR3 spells CASSSYRVSGYEQYF. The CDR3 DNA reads TGTGCCAGCAGCTCCTACAGGGTGTCGGGATACGAGCAGTACTTC.

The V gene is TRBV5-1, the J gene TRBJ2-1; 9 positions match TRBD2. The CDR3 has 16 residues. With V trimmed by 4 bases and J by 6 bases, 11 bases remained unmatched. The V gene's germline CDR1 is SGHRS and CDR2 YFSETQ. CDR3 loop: CASSQHPAGGPNEQFF. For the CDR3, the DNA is TGCGCCAGCAGCCAACACCCAGCGGGAGGACCCAATGAGCAGTTCTTC. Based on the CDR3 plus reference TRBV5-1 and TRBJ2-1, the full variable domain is KAGVTQTPRYLIKTRGQQVTLSCSPISGHRSVSWYQQTPGQGLQFLFEYFSETQRNKGNFPGRFSGRQFSNSRSEMNVSTLELGDSALYLCASSQHPAGGPNEQFFGPGTRLTVL.